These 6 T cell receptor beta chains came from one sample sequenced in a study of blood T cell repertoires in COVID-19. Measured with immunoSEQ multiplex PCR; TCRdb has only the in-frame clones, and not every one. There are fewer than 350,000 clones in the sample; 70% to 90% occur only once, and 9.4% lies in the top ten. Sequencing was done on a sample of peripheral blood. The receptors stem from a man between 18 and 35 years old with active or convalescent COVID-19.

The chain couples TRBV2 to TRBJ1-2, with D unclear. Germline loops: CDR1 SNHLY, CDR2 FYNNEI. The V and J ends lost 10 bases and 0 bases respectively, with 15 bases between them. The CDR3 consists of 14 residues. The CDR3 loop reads CATAPAPANYGYTF. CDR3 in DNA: TGTGCCACCGCCCCCGCTCCGGCTAACTATGGCTACACCTTC. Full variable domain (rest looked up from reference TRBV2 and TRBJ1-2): EPEVTQTPSHQVTQMGQEVILRCVPISNHLYFYWYRQILGQKVEFLVSFYNNEISEKSEIFDDQFSVERPDGSNFTLKIRSTKLEDSAMYFCATAPAPANYGYTFGSGTRLTVV.

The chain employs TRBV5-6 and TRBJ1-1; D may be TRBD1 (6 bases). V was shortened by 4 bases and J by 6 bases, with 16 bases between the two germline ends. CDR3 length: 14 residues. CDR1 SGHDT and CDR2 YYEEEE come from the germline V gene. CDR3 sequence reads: CASSAVGADPEAFF. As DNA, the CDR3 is TGTGCCAGCAGCGCGGTGGGGGCGGACCCTGAAGCTTTCTTT.

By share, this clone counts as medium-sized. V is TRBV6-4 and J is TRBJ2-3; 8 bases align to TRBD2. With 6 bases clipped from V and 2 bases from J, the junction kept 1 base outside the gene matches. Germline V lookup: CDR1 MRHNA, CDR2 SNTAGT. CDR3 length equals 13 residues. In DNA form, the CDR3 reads TGTGCCAGCAGCGGGGGGGCCACAGATACGCAGTATTTT. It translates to CASSGGATDTQYF.

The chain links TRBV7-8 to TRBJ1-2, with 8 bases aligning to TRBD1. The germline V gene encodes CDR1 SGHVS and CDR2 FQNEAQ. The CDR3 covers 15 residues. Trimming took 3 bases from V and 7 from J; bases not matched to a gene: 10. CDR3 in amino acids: CASSLGGRGQSGYTF. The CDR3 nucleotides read TGTGCCAGCAGCTTGGGGGGCAGGGGGCAGAGTGGCTACACCTTC. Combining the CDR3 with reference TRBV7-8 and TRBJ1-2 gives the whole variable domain GAGVSQSPRYKVAKRGQDVALRCDPISGHVSLFWYQQALGQGPEFLTYFQNEAQLDKSGLPSDRFFAERPEGSVSTLKIQRTQQEDSAVYLCASSLGGRGQSGYTFGSGTRLTVV.

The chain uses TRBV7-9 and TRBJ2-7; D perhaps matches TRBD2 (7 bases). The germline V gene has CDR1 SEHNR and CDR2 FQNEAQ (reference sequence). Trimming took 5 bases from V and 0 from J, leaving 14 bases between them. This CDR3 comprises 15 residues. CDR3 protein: CASSPRGAPSYEQYF. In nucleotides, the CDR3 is TGTGCCAGCAGCCCACGGGGGGCACCCTCCTACGAGCAGTACTTC.

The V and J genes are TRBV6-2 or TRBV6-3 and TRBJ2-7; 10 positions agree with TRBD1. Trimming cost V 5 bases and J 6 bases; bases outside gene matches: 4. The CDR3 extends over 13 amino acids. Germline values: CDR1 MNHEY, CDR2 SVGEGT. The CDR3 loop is CASSRDRGGEQYF. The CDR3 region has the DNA TGTGCCAGCAGTCGGGACAGGGGAGGCGAGCAGTACTTC.